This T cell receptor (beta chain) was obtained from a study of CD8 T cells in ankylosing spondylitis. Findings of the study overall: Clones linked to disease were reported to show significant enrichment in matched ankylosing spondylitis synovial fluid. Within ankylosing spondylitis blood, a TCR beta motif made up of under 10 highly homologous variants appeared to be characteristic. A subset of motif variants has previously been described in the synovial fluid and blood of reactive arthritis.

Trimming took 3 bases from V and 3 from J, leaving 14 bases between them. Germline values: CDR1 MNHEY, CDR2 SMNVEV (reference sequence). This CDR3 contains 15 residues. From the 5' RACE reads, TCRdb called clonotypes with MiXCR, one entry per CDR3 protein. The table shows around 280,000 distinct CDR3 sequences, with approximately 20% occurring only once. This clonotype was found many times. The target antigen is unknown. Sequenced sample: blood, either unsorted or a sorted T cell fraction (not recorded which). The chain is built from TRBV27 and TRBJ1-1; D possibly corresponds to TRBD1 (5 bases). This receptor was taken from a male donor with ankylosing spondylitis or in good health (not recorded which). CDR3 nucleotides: TGTGCCAGCAGTTTTGGGCCCGGGGGAGACACTGAAGCTTTCTTT. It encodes CASSFGPGGDTEAFF.